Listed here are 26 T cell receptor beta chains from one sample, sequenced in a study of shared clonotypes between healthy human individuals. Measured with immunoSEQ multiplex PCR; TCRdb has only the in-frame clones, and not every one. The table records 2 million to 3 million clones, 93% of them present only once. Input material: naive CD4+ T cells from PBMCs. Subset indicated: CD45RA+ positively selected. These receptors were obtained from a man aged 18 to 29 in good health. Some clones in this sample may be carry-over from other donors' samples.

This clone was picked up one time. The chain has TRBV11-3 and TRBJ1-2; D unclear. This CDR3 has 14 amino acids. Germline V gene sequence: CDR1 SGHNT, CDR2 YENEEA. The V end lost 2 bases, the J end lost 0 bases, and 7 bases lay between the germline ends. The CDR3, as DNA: TGTGCCAGCAGCTTATGTACAGCTAACTATGGCTACACCTTC. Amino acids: CASSLCTANYGYTF.

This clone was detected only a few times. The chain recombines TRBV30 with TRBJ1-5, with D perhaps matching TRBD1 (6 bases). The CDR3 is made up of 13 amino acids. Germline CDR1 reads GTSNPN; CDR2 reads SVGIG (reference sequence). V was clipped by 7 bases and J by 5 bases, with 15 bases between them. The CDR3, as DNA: TGTGCCTTATCACAGGGTTCGGATCAGCCCCAGCATTTT. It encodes CALSQGSDQPQHF.

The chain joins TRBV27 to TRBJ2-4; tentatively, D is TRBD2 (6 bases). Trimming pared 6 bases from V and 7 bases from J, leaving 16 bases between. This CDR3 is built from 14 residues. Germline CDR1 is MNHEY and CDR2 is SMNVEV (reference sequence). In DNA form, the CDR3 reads TGTGCCAGCAGGTCGGGACTCCGAGGGAACATTCAGTACTTC. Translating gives CASRSGLRGNIQYF.

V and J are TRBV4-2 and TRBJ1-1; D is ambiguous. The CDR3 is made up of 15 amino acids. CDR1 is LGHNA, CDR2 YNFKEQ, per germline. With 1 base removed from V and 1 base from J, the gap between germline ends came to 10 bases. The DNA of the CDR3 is TGTGCCAGCAGCCAAGGTCGTAGGCGGAACACTGAAGCTTTCTTT. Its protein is CASSQGRRRNTEAFF.

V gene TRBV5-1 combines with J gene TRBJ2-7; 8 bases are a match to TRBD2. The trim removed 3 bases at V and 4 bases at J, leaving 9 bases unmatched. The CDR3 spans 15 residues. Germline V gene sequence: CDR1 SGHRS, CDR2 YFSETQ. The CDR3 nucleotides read TGCGCCAGCAGCTACCTCCCGGGCGGGGGGTACGAGCAGTACTTC. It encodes CASSYLPGGGYEQYF.

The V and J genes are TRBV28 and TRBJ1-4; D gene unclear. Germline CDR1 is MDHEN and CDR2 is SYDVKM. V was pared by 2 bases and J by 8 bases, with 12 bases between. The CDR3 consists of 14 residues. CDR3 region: CASSLRKNGEKLFF. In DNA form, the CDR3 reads TGTGCCAGCAGTTTACGTAAGAATGGGGAAAAACTGTTTTTT.

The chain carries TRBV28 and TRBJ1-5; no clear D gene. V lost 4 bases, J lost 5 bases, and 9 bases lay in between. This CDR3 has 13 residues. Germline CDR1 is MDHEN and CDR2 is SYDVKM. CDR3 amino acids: CASSWVDDQPQHF. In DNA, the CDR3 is TGTGCCAGCAGTTGGGTGGACGATCAGCCCCAGCATTTT. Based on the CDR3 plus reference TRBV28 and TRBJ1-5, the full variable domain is DVKVTQSSRYLVKRTGEKVFLECVQDMDHENMFWYRQDPGLGLRLIYFSYDVKMKEKGDIPEGYSVSREKKERFSLILESASTNQTSMYLCASSWVDDQPQHFGDGTRLSIL.

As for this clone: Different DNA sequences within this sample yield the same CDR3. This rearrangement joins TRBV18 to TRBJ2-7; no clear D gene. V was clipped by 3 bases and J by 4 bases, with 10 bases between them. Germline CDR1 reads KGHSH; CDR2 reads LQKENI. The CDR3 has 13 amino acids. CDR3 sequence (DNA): TGTGCCAGCTCACCTACTCTAGATTACGAGCAGTACTTC. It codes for CASSPTLDYEQYF. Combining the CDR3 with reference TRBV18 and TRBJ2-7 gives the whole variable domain NAGVMQNPRHLVRRRGQEARLRCSPMKGHSHVYWYRQLPEEGLKFMVYLQKENIIDESGMPKERFSAEFPKEGPSILRIQQVVRGDSAAYFCASSPTLDYEQYFGPGTRLTVT.

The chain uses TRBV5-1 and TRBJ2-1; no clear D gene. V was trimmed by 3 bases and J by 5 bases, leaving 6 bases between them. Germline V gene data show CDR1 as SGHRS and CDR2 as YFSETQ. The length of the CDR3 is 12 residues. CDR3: CASSYQHNEQFF. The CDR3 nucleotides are TGCGCCAGCAGCTACCAACACAATGAGCAGTTCTTC.

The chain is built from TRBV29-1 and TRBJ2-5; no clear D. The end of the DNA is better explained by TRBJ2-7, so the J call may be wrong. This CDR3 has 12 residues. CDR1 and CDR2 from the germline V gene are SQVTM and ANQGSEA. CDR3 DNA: TGCAGCGTTTCCACCCCGGGCTACGAGCAGTACTTC. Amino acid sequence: CSVSTPGYEQYF.

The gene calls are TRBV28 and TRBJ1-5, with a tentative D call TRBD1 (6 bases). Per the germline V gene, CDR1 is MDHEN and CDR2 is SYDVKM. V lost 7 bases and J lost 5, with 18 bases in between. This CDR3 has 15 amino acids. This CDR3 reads CASNAYGTQYQPQHF. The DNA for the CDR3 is TGTGCCAGCAACGCATACGGGACACAGTATCAGCCCCAGCATTTT.

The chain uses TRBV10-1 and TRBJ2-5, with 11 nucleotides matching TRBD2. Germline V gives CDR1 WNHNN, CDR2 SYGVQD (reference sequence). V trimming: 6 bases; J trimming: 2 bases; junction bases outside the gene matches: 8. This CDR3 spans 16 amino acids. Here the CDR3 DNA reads TGCGCCAGCAGCCGAACTAGCGGGAGAACACAAGAGACCCAGTACTTC. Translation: CASSRTSGRTQETQYF.

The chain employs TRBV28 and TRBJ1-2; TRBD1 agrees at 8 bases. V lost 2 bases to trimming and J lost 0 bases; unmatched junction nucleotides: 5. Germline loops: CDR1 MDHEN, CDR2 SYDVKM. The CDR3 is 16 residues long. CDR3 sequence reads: CASSLGGRGPNYGYTF. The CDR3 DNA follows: TGTGCCAGCAGTTTAGGGGGCAGGGGGCCTAACTATGGCTACACCTTC.

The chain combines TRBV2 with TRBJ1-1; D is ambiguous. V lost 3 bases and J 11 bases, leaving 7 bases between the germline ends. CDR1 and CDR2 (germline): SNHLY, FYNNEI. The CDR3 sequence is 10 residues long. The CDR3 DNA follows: TGTGCCAGCAGTGACTATATGGCTTTCTTT. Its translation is CASSDYMAFF.

CDR3 residues: CATSGRVASPLHF. CDR3 coding DNA: TGTGCCACCTCGGGACGTGTTGCTTCACCCCTCCACTTT. The chain has TRBV30 and TRBJ1-6; a possible D gene is TRBD1 (5 bases). V was trimmed by 8 bases and J by 9 bases, leaving 17 bases between them. This CDR3 comprises 13 residues. Per the germline V gene, CDR1 is GTSNPN and CDR2 is SVGIG (reference sequence).

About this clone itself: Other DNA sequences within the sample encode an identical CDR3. The CDR3 DNA reads as TGTGCCAGCAGCTTAAAAGGGGGCACTGAAGCTTTCTTT. Protein product: CASSLKGGTEAFF. The chain employs TRBV7-3 and TRBJ1-1; perhaps TRBD1 as D (6 bases). With 1 base removed from V and 4 bases from J, the gap between germline ends came to 7 bases. This CDR3 has 13 residues. The germline CDR1 and CDR2 sequences are SGHTA and FQGTGA. Full variable domain (remainder filled in from reference TRBV7-3 and TRBJ1-1): GAGVSQTPSNKVTEKGKYVELRCDPISGHTALYWYRQSLGQGPEFLIYFQGTGAADDSGLPNDRFFAVRPEGSVSTLKIQRTERGDSAVYLCASSLKGGTEAFFGQGTRLTVV.

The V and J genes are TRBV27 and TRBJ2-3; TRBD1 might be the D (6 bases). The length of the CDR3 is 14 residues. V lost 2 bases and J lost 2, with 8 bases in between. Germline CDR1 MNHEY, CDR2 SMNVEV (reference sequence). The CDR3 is CASSLGTNTDTQYF. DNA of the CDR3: TGTGCCAGCAGTTTAGGGACAAACACAGATACGCAGTATTTT.

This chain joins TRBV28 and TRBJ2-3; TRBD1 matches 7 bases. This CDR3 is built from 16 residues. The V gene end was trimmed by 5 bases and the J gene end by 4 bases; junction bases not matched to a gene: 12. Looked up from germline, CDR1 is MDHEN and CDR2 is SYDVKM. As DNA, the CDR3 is TGTGCCAGCAGTCTCCCCCCCGGGACAGCCCCAGATACGCAGTATTTT. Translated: CASSLPPGTAPDTQYF.

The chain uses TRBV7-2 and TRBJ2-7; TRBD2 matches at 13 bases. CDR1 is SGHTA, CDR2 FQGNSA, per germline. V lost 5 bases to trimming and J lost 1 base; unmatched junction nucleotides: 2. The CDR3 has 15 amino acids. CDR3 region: CASSTTSGRSYEQYF. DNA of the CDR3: TGTGCCAGCAGCACGACTAGCGGGAGGTCCTACGAGCAGTACTTC. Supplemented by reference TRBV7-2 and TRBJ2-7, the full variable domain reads GAGVSQSPSNKVTEKGKDVELRCDPISGHTALYWYRQSLGQGLEFLIYFQGNSAPDKSGLPSDRFSAERTGGSVSTLTIQRTQQEDSAVYLCASSTTSGRSYEQYFGPGTRLTVT.

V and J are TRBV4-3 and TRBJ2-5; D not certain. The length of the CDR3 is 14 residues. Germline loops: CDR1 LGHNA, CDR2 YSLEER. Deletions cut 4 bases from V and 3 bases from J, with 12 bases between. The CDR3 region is CASSPRTYEETQYF. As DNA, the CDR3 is TGCGCCAGCAGCCCGAGGACCTACGAAGAGACCCAGTACTTC.

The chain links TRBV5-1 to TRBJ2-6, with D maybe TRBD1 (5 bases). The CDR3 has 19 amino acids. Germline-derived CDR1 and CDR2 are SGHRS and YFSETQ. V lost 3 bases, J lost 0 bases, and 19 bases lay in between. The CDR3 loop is CASSSPLGQLYSGANVLTF. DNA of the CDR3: TGCGCCAGCAGCTCCCCCCTCGGACAATTATACTCTGGGGCCAACGTCCTGACTTTC.

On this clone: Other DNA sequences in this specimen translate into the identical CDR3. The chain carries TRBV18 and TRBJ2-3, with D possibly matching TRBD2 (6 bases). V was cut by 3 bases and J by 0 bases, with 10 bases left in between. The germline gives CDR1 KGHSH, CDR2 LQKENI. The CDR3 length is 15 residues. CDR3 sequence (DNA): TGTGCCAGCTCACCCCCGAGCGGGAGCACAGATACGCAGTATTTT. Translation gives CASSPPSGSTDTQYF.

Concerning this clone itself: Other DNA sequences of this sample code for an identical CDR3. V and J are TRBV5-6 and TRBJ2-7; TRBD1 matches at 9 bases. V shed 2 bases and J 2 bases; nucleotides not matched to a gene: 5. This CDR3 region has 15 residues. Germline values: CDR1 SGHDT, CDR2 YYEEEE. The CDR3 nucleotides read TGTGCCAGCAGCTTACCGGGACAGGGTCCCTACGAGCAGTACTTC. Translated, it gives CASSLPGQGPYEQYF.

This CDR3 reads CASSQVTRLDPRRISYEQYF. Here the CDR3 DNA reads TGTGCCAGCAGCCAAGTAACCAGGTTAGACCCTCGCCGCATCTCCTACGAGCAGTACTTC. The chain carries TRBV14 and TRBJ2-7; the D is unclear. Per the germline V gene, CDR1 is SGHDN and CDR2 is FVKESK. The CDR3 loop spans 20 amino acids. V was trimmed by 1 base and J by 0 bases, leaving 25 bases between them.

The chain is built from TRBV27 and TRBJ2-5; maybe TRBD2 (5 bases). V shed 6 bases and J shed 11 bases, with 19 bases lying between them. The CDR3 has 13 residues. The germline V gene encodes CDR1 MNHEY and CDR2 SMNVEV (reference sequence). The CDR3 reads CASSPYPSGEQYF. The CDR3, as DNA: TGTGCCAGCAGCCCCTACCCGTCTGGGGAGCAGTACTTC.

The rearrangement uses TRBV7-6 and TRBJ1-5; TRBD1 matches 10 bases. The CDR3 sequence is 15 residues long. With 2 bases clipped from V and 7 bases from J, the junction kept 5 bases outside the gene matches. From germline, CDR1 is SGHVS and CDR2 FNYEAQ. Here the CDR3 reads CASSLSGQGGQPQHF. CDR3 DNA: TGTGCCAGCAGCTTATCCGGACAGGGGGGACAGCCCCAGCATTTT.